Listed below are T cell receptor beta chains from one sample, sequenced in a study of blood T cells in healthy people across ages. MiXCR was run by TCRdb on the 5' RACE reads, yielding one entry per CDR3 protein. This table holds fewer than 1.5 million distinct CDR3 sequences, approximately 42% found once. Material for sequencing was blood. The receptors shown here come from a woman under 30 in good health. The CDR3 runs from the conserved cysteine through the conserved F or W. A D gene is named only where the DNA matches it firmly. Size values are once, few and many counts, or a class for expanded clones, and some rows have none.

v_call: TRBV6-1; d_call: TRBD1; clone_size: once; j_call: TRBJ1-6; cdr3_aa: CASSRTGQGISHNSPLHF; cdr3_nt: TGTGCCAGCTCACGAACGGGACAGGGTATTTCCCATAATTCACCCCTCCACTTT
v_call: TRBV20-1; d_call: -; clone_size: once; j_call: TRBJ2-1; cdr3_aa: CIADTGTFYNEQFF; cdr3_nt: TGCATTGCGGACACCGGGACCTTCTACAATGAGCAGTTCTTC
v_call: TRBV7-2; d_call: TRBD2; clone_size: -; j_call: TRBJ2-3; cdr3_aa: CASSSPPSGGVTDTQYF; cdr3_nt: TGTGCCAGCAGCTCCCCCCCGAGCGGGGGGGTCACAGATACGCAGTATTTT
v_call: TRBV7-8; d_call: TRBD2; clone_size: -; j_call: TRBJ2-3; cdr3_aa: CASSPRTSALIETDTQYF; cdr3_nt: TGTGCCAGCAGCCCGAGGACTAGCGCACTCATAGAGACAGATACGCAGTATTTT
v_call: TRBV7-9; d_call: -; clone_size: few; j_call: TRBJ2-4; cdr3_aa: CASSSGTPWDIQYF; cdr3_nt: TGTGCCAGCAGCTCGGGGACTCCTTGGGACATTCAGTACTTC
v_call: TRBV5-1; d_call: -; clone_size: many; j_call: TRBJ2-1; cdr3_aa: CASSSVGGRNEQFF; cdr3_nt: TGCGCCAGCAGCTCCGTAGGGGGGAGGAATGAGCAGTTCTTC
v_call: TRBV29-1; d_call: TRBD1; clone_size: many; j_call: TRBJ2-1; cdr3_aa: CSVEDTGGSYNEQFF; cdr3_nt: TGCAGCGTTGAAGACACAGGGGGCTCCTACAATGAGCAGTTCTTC
v_call: TRBV5-1; d_call: TRBD2; clone_size: few; j_call: TRBJ2-1; cdr3_aa: CASSLGTSGMVNEQFF; cdr3_nt: TGCGCCAGCAGCTTGGGGACTAGCGGGATGGTTAATGAGCAGTTCTTC
v_call: TRBV30; d_call: -; clone_size: few; j_call: TRBJ2-1; cdr3_aa: CAWSDPSSYNEQFF; cdr3_nt: TGTGCCTGGAGTGATCCGAGCTCCTACAATGAGCAGTTCTTC
v_call: TRBV4-1; d_call: -; clone_size: many; j_call: TRBJ1-1; cdr3_aa: CASSQLGGTEAFF; cdr3_nt: TGCGCCAGCAGCCAATTGGGGGGCACTGAAGCTTTCTTT
v_call: TRBV11-1; d_call: -; clone_size: few; j_call: TRBJ2-7; cdr3_aa: CASSLHSAYEQYF; cdr3_nt: TGTGCCAGCAGCCTTCACTCCGCCTACGAGCAGTACTTC
v_call: TRBV27; d_call: -; clone_size: -; j_call: TRBJ1-6; cdr3_aa: CASSLIGNSPLHF; cdr3_nt: TGTGCCAGCAGTTTAATAGGAAATTCACCCCTCCACTTT
v_call: TRBV6-6; d_call: -; clone_size: few; j_call: TRBJ2-5; cdr3_aa: CASSPHEIGAEQYF; cdr3_nt: TGTGCCAGCAGTCCTCATGAAATCGGAGCGGAGCAGTACTTC
v_call: TRBV5-1; d_call: TRBD2; clone_size: few; j_call: TRBJ2-3; cdr3_aa: CASSWGASGKTDTQYF; cdr3_nt: TGCGCCAGCAGCTGGGGAGCTAGCGGGAAGACAGATACGCAGTATTTT
v_call: TRBV6-5; d_call: TRBD2; clone_size: few; j_call: TRBJ2-7; cdr3_aa: CASSYDPAGGPSYEQYF; cdr3_nt: TGTGCCAGCAGTTACGATCCAGCGGGAGGCCCCTCCTACGAGCAGTACTTC
v_call: TRBV11-1; d_call: TRBD2; clone_size: -; j_call: TRBJ2-7; cdr3_aa: CASSFSGGGLSSYNEQYF; cdr3_nt: TGTGCCAGCAGCTTTTCGGGCGGGGGTTTAAGCTCCTACAATGAGCAGTACTTC
v_call: TRBV12-5; d_call: -; clone_size: -; j_call: TRBJ2-1; cdr3_aa: CASGLPRGGARNEQFF; cdr3_nt: TGTGCTAGTGGTTTGCCCCGAGGGGGGGCGCGCAATGAGCAGTTCTTC
v_call: TRBV6-5; d_call: -; clone_size: -; j_call: TRBJ2-1; cdr3_aa: CASSYSRGSYNEQFF; cdr3_nt: TGTGCCAGCAGTTACTCGAGGGGCTCCTACAATGAGCAGTTCTTC
v_call: TRBV5-1; d_call: -; clone_size: few; j_call: TRBJ2-3; cdr3_aa: CASSSFTQADTQYF; cdr3_nt: TGCGCCAGCAGCTCGTTTACGCAGGCAGATACGCAGTATTTT
v_call: TRBV2; d_call: -; clone_size: few; j_call: TRBJ1-2; cdr3_aa: CASSRQESHYGYTF; cdr3_nt: TGTGCCAGCAGTAGACAGGAGAGCCACTATGGCTACACCTTC
v_call: TRBV7-9; d_call: TRBD2; clone_size: -; j_call: TRBJ2-3; cdr3_aa: CASSLAPGGGDTQYF; cdr3_nt: TGTGCCAGCAGCTTAGCTCCCGGGGGGGGAGATACGCAGTATTTT
v_call: TRBV27; d_call: TRBD1; clone_size: -; j_call: TRBJ2-5; cdr3_aa: CAISPSGTGGRFEQYF; cdr3_nt: TGTGCCATCAGTCCCTCCGGGACAGGGGGCCGATTTGAGCAGTACTTC